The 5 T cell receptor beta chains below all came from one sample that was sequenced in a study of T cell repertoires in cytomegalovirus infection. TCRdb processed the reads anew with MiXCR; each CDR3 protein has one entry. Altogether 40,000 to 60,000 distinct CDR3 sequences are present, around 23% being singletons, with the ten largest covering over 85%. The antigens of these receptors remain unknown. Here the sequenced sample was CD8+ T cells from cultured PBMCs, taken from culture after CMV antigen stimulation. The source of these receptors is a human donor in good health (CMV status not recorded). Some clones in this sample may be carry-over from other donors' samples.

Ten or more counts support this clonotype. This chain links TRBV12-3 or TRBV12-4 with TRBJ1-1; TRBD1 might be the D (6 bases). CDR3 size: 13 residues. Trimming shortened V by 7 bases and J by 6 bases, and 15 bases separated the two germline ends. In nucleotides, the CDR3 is TGTGCCAGCACCCCACAGGGAGGCGCTGAAGCTTTCTTT. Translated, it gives CASTPQGGAEAFF.

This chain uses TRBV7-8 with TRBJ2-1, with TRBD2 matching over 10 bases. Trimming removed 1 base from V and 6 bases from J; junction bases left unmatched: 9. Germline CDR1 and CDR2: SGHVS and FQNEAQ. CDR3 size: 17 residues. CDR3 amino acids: CASSLGASGSQTNEQFF. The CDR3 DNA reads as TGTGCCAGCAGCTTAGGGGCTAGCGGGAGCCAAACCAATGAGCAGTTCTTC. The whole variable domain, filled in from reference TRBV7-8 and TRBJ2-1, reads GAGVSQSPRYKVAKRGQDVALRCDPISGHVSLFWYQQALGQGPEFLTYFQNEAQLDKSGLPSDRFFAERPEGSVSTLKIQRTQQEDSAVYLCASSLGASGSQTNEQFFGPGTRLTVL.

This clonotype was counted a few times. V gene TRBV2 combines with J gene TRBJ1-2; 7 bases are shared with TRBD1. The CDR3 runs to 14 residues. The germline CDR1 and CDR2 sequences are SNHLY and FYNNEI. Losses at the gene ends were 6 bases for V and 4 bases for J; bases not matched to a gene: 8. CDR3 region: CASSETGATYGYTF. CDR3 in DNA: TGTGCCAGCAGCGAAACAGGGGCAACCTATGGCTACACCTTC. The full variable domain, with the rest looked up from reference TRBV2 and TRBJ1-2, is EPEVTQTPSHQVTQMGQEVILRCVPISNHLYFYWYRQILGQKVEFLVSFYNNEISEKSEIFDDQFSVERPDGSNFTLKIRSTKLEDSAMYFCASSETGATYGYTFGSGTRLTVV.

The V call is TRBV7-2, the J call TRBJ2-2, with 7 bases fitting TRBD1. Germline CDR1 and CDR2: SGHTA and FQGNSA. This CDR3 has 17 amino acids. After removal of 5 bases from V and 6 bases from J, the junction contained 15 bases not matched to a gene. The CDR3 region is CASSGQASNRAAGELFF. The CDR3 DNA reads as TGTGCCAGCAGCGGACAGGCTTCGAACAGGGCCGCCGGGGAGCTGTTTTTT.

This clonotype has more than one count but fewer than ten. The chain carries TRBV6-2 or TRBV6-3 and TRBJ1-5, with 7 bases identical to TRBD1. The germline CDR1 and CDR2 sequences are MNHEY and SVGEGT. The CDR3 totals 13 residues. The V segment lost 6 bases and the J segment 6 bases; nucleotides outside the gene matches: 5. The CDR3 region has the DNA TGTGCCAGCAGATTGACAGGGTTTCAGCCCCAGCATTTT. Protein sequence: CASRLTGFQPQHF.